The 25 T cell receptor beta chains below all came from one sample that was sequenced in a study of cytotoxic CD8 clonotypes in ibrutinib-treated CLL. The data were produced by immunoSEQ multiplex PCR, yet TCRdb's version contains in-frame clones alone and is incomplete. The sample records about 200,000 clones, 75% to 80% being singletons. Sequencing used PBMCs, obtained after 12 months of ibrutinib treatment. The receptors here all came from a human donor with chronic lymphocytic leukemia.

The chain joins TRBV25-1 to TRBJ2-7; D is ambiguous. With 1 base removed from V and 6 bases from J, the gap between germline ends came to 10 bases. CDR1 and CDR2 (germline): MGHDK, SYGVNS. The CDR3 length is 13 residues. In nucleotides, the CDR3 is TGTGCCAGCAGTGAATCCCGACCTTCCGAGCAGTACTTC. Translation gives CASSESRPSEQYF.

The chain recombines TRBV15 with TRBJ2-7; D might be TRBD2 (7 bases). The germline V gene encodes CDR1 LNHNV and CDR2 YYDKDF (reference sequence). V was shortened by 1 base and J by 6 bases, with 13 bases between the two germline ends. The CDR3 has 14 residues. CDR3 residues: CATSRGGGEVEQYF. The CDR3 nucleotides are TGTGCCACCAGCAGAGGAGGGGGGGAGGTCGAGCAGTACTTC.

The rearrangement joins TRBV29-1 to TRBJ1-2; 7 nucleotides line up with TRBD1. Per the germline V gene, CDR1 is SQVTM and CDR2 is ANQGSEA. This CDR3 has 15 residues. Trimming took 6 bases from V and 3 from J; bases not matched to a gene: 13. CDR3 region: CSVDKTGLGHYGYTF. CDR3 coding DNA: TGCAGCGTAGATAAGACAGGGTTGGGGCACTATGGCTACACCTTC.

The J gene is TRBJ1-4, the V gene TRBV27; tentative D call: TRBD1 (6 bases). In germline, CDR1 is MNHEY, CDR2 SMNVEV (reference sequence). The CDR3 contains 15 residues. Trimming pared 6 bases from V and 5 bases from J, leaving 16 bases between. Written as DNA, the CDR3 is TGTGCCAGCAGGGAACTAAGGACAGAAAATGAAAAACTGTTTTTT. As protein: CASRELRTENEKLFF. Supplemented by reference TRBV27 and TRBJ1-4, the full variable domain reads EAQVTQNPRYLITVTGKKLTVTCSQNMNHEYMSWYRQDPGLGLRQIYYSMNVEVTDKGDVPEGYKVSRKEKRNFPLILESPSPNQTSLYFCASRELRTENEKLFFGSGTQLSVL.

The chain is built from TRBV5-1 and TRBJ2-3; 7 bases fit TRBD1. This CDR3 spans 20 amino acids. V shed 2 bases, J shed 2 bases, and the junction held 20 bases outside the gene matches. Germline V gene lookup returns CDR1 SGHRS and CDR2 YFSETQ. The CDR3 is CASSFRAGGTYSIDTDTQYF. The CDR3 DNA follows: TGCGCCAGCAGCTTCCGTGCAGGGGGTACCTATTCAATTGACACAGATACGCAGTATTTT.

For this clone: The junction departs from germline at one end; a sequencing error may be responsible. CDR3 in DNA: TGTGCCAGCAGCTTACGGATCGGGGGGTTGGGTTTT. This encodes CASSLRIGGLGF. This sequence joins TRBV7-9 and TRBJ2-3; TRBD2 aligns across 7 bases. CDR1 is SEHNR, CDR2 FQNEAQ, per germline (reference sequence). The CDR3 has 12 residues.

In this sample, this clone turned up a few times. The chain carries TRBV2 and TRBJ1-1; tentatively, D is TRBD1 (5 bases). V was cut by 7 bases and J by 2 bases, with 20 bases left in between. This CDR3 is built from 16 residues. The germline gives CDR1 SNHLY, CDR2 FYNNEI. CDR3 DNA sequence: TGTGCCAGCACTCGGATTGGGGGAAGGGATAACACTGAAGCTTTCTTT. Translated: CASTRIGGRDNTEAFF.

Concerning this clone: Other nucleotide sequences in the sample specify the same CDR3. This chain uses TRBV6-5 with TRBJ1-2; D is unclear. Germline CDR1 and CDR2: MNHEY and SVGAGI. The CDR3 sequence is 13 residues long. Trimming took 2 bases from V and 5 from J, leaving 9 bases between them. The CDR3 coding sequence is TGTGCCAGCAGTTACGGGTTCGATTATGGCTACACCTTC. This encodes CASSYGFDYGYTF.

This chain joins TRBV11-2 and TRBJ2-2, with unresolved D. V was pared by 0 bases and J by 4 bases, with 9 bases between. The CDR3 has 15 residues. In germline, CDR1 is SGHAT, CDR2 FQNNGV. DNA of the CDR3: TGTGCCAGCAGCTTAGAGGAATCGGGCACCGGGGAGCTGTTTTTT. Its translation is CASSLEESGTGELFF.

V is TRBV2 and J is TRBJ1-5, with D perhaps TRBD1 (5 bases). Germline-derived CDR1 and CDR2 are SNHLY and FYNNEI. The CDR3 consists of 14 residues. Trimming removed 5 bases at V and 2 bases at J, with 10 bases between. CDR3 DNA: TGTGCCAGCAGTTCAGGGTCGGGCAATCAGCCCCAGCATTTT. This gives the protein CASSSGSGNQPQHF.

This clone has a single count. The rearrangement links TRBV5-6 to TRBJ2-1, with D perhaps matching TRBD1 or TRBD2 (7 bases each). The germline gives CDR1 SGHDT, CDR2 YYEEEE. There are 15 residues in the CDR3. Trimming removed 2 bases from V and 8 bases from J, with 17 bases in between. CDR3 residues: CASSFRGGEVHEQFF. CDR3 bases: TGTGCCAGCAGCTTCAGGGGGGGAGAGGTCCATGAGCAGTTCTTC. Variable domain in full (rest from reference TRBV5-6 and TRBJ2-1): DAGVTQSPTHLIKTRGQQVTLRCSPKSGHDTVSWYQQALGQGPQFIFQYYEEEERQRGNFPDRFSGHQFPNYSSELNVNALLLGDSALYLCASSFRGGEVHEQFFGPGTRLTVL.

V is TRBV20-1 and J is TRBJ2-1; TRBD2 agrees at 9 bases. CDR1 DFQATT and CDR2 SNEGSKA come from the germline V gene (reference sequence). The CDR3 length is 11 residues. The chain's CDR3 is CRAGGYNEQFF. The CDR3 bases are TGCAGAGCGGGGGGCTACAATGAGCAGTTCTTC.

The CDR3 here is CASSVWVAGGTDTQYF. CDR3 DNA: TGTGCCAGCAGTGTGTGGGTTGCGGGTGGCACAGATACGCAGTATTTT. The chain has TRBV2 and TRBJ2-3, with a tentative D call TRBD2 (5 bases). Trimming cost V 4 bases and J 1 base, with 15 bases left between them. The CDR3 spans 16 residues. From germline, CDR1 is SNHLY and CDR2 FYNNEI.

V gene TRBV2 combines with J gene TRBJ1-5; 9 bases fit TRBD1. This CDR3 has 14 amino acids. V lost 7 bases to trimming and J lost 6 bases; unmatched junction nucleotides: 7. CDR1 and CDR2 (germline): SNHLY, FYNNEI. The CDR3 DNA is TGTGCCAGCATGACGGACAGGGGAATTCAGCCCCAGCATTTT. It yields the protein CASMTDRGIQPQHF.

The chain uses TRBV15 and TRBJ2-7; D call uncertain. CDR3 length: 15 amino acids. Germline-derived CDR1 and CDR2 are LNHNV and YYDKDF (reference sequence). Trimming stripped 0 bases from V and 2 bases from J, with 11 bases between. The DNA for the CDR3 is TGTGCCACCAGCAGAGATACACAGTTGACCTACGAGCAGTACTTC. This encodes CATSRDTQLTYEQYF.

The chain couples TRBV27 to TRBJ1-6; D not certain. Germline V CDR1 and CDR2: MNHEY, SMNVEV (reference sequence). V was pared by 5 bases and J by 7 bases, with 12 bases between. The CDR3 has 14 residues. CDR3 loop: CASSPRISNSPLHF. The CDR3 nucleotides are TGTGCCAGCAGTCCGAGAATCAGCAATTCACCCCTCCACTTT.

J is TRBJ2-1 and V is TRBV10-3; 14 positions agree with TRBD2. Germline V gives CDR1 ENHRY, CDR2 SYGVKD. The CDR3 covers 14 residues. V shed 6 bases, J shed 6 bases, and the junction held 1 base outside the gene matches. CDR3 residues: CAIRGTSGSNEQFF. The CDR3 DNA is TGTGCCATCAGAGGGACTAGCGGGAGCAATGAGCAGTTCTTC.

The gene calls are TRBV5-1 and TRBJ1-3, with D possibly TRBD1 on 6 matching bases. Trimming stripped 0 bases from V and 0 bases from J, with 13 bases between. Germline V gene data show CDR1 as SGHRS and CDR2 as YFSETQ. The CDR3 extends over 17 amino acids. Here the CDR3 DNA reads TGCGCCAGCAGCTTGGGAGGACAGCGAAGCTCTGGAAACACCATATATTTT. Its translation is CASSLGGQRSSGNTIYF.

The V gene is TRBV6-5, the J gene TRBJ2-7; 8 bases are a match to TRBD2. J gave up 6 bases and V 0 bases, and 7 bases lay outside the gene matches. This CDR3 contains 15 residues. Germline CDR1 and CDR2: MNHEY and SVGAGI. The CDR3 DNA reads TGTGCCAGCAGTTACTCGAGCCGGGGGGGAGCCGAGCAGTACTTC. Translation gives CASSYSSRGGAEQYF.

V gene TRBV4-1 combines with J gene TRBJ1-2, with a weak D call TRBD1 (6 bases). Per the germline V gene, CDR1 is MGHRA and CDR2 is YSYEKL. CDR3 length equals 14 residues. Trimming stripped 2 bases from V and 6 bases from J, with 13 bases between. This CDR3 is CASSQNIQGNGYTF. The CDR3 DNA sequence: TGCGCCAGCAGCCAAAACATACAGGGAAATGGCTACACCTTC.

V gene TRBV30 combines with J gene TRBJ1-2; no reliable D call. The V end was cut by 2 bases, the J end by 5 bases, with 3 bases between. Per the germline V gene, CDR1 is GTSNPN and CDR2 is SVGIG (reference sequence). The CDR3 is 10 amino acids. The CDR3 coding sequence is TGTGCCTGGAGTCAATATGGCTACACCTTC. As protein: CAWSQYGYTF.

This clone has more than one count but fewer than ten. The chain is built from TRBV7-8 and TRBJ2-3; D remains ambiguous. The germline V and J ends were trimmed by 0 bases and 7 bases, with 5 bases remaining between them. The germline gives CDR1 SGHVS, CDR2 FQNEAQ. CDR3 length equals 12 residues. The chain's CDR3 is CASSLARNTQYF. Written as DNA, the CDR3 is TGTGCCAGCAGCTTAGCGCGGAATACGCAGTATTTT.

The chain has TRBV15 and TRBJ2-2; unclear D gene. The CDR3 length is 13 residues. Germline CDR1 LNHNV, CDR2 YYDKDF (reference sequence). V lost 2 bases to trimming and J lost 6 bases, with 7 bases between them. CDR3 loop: CATSRLLSGELFF. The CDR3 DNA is TGTGCCACCAGCAGACTTCTGTCCGGGGAGCTGTTTTTT.

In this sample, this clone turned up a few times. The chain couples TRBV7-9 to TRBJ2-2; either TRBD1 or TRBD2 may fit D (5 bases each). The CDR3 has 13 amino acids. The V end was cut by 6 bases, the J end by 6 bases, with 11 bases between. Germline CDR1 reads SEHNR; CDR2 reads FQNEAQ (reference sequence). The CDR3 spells CASRPGTAGELFF. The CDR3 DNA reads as TGTGCCAGCAGACCTGGGACCGCCGGGGAGCTGTTTTTT. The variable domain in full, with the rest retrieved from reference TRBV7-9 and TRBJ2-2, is DTGVSQNPRHKITKRGQNVTFRCDPISEHNRLYWYRQTLGQGPEFLTYFQNEAQLEKSRLLSDRFSAERPKGSFSTLEIQRTEQGDSAMYLCASRPGTAGELFFGEGSRLTVL.

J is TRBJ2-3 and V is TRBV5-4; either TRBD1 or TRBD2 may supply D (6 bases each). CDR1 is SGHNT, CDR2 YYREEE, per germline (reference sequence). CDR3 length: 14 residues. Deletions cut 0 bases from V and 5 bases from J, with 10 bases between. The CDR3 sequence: CASSLAGGGDTQYF. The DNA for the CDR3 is TGTGCCAGCAGCTTGGCCGGGGGCGGAGATACGCAGTATTTT.